One and the same sample provided the 18 T cell receptor beta chains below, sequenced in a study of T-cell memory formation after mild COVID-19. Each CDR3 protein is one row after TCRdb ran MiXCR on the 5' RACE reads. The repertoire holds about 210,000 distinct CDR3 sequences, with roughly a tenth as singletons. The material sequenced was PBMCs or a T cell subset sorted from them (not recorded which). The receptors come from a man in his late teens or twenties who had mild COVID-19 (a few samples of this study predate the infection). Cell type and time point are not known.

There are many counts of this clonotype. The chain couples TRBV7-8 to TRBJ2-5; 9 bases agree with TRBD2. V lost 5 bases and J lost 5; bases outside the gene matches: 6. The length of the CDR3 is 14 residues. Germline CDR1 and CDR2: SGHVS and FQNEAQ. CDR3 in DNA: TGTGCCAGCAGCCAACGCGGGGGGGCGGAGACCCAGTACTTC. The encoded protein is CASSQRGGAETQYF.

This chain links TRBV5-1 with TRBJ2-2, with D perhaps matching TRBD1 (5 bases). The CDR3 covers 16 residues. V was trimmed by 4 bases and J by 4 bases, leaving 17 bases between them. Germline V gene data show CDR1 as SGHRS and CDR2 as YFSETQ. CDR3 in amino acids: CASSPGPGSATGELFF. The CDR3 bases are TGCGCCAGCAGCCCCGGGCCAGGGTCGGCCACCGGGGAGCTGTTTTTT.

The V and J genes are TRBV27 and TRBJ1-5, with TRBD1 as a possible D gene (6 bases). This CDR3 region has 12 residues. Germline V gene sequence: CDR1 MNHEY, CDR2 SMNVEV (reference sequence). Trimming left V 6 bases short and J 6 bases short, with 9 bases between. CDR3 sequence (DNA): TGTGCCAGCAGACAGGGACGTCAGCCCCAGCATTTT. This gives the protein CASRQGRQPQHF.

This clonotype has just a few counts. The V and J genes are TRBV29-1 and TRBJ1-2; 10 positions agree with TRBD1. V was pared by 7 bases and J by 4 bases, with 15 bases of the junction left unmatched. Germline V gives CDR1 SQVTM, CDR2 ANQGSEA. This CDR3 is built from 16 residues. CDR3 protein: CSAAGVRDRGLYGYTF. The CDR3 nucleotides read TGCAGCGCCGCGGGGGTTCGGGACAGGGGCCTCTATGGCTACACCTTC. Drawing the rest from reference TRBV29-1 and TRBJ1-2, the complete variable domain is SAVISQKPSRDICQRGTSLTIQCQVDSQVTMMFWYRQQPGQSLTLIATANQGSEATYESGFVIDKFPISRPNLTFSTLTVSNMSPEDSSIYLCSAAGVRDRGLYGYTFGSGTRLTVV.

The chain combines TRBV29-1 with TRBJ2-3; tentatively, D is TRBD2 (6 bases). Trimming stripped 6 bases from V and 0 bases from J, with 7 bases between. The CDR3 spans 12 residues. Germline CDR1 and CDR2: SQVTM and ANQGSEA. The chain's CDR3 is CSVGTSTDTQYF. CDR3 DNA sequence: TGCAGCGTGGGGACTAGCACAGATACGCAGTATTTT.

Comments on this clonotype: Since a much larger clone is just one base distant, this may be a read error. J is TRBJ2-2 and V is TRBV5-1, with 8 bases identical to TRBD1. Germline V gives CDR1 SGHRS, CDR2 YFSETQ. Losses at the gene ends were 4 bases for V and 3 bases for J; bases not matched to a gene: 5. This CDR3 spans 15 amino acids. CDR3 protein: CASSPGGCDTGELFF. DNA of the CDR3: TGCGCCAGCAGCCCAGGGGGCTGTGACACCGGGGAGCTGTTTTTT.

This clonotype was counted ten times or more. This sequence joins TRBV28 and TRBJ2-7; a weak D match, TRBD1 (5 bases). Trimming pared 6 bases from V and 2 bases from J, leaving 11 bases between. Germline V gene data show CDR1 as MDHEN and CDR2 as SYDVKM. The CDR3 is 13 amino acids. CDR3 residues: CASSWGGAYEQYV. For the CDR3, the DNA is TGTGCCAGCAGCTGGGGCGGAGCCTACGAGCAGTACGTC.

The chain has TRBV19 and TRBJ2-2, with D maybe TRBD2 (6 bases). This CDR3 contains 13 residues. CDR1 is LNHDA, CDR2 SQIVND, per germline (reference sequence). Trimming took off 7 bases at V and 7 bases at J, with 13 bases between the two ends. Written as DNA, the CDR3 is TGTGCCAGTACCCTGCGGGGTTACGGGGAGCTGTTTTTT. As protein: CASTLRGYGELFF.

This clonotype was seen only a few times. J is TRBJ2-1 and V is TRBV5-1, with 10 bases lining up with TRBD1. Trimming cost V 4 bases and J 5 bases; bases outside gene matches: 6. Germline V gene lookup returns CDR1 SGHRS and CDR2 YFSETQ. The CDR3 contains 15 residues. This CDR3 reads CASSEDRGLDNEQFF. CDR3 in DNA: TGCGCCAGCAGCGAGGACAGGGGGTTAGACAATGAGCAGTTCTTC.

This clonotype was recorded a few times. The J gene is TRBJ2-1, the V gene TRBV7-3, with D unclear. The CDR3 contains 13 residues. V gave up 1 base and J gave up 10 bases, with 11 bases separating them. Germline values: CDR1 SGHTA, CDR2 FQGTGA. The CDR3 sequence is CASSLRPNGEQFF. In DNA form, the CDR3 reads TGTGCCAGCAGCTTAAGGCCTAATGGGGAGCAGTTCTTC.

V gene TRBV12-3 or TRBV12-4 combines with J gene TRBJ1-2; no clear D. This CDR3 is built from 15 residues. The V and J ends lost 1 base and 4 bases respectively, with 13 bases between them. The CDR3 DNA sequence: TGTGCCAGCAGTTTAGTTCGGGGAACGGGCTATGGCTACACCTTC. This codes for CASSLVRGTGYGYTF.

A few counts support this clonotype. V is TRBV4-2 and J is TRBJ2-5, with 9 nucleotides matching TRBD2. This CDR3 comprises 14 residues. The germline V gene has CDR1 LGHNA and CDR2 YNFKEQ. V trimming: 4 bases; J trimming: 3 bases; junction bases outside the gene matches: 3. CDR3 DNA sequence: TGTGCCAGCAGCCCAAAGCGGGGGGAAGAGACCCAGTACTTC. Translated, it gives CASSPKRGEETQYF.

The chain links TRBV21-1 to TRBJ2-7; the D call in the table, TRBD1, was not verified against the DNA. TRBV21-1 is a documented pseudogene. The CDR3 has 11 residues. Written as DNA, the CDR3 is TGTGCCAGCAGTCCAGGGTACGAGCAGTACGTC. Its translation: CASSPGYEQYV.

There are a few counts of this clonotype. The chain recombines TRBV15 with TRBJ2-2; D not resolved. Trimming took 1 base from V and 6 from J, leaving 18 bases between them. The CDR3 consists of 17 residues. Germline values: CDR1 LNHNV, CDR2 YYDKDF (reference sequence). The CDR3 DNA follows: TGTGCCACCAGCAGAGCAAGAATTCTCCCCCGTCCCGGGGAGCTGTTTTTT. The encoded protein is CATSRARILPRPGELFF.

This clonotype was counted ten times or more. This sequence joins TRBV29-1 and TRBJ2-5; no firm D call. V was cut by 7 bases and J by 4 bases, with 7 bases left in between. The length of the CDR3 is 10 residues. The germline CDR1 and CDR2 sequences are SQVTM and ANQGSEA. The CDR3 loop is CSAKAETQYF. In DNA, the CDR3 is TGCAGCGCCAAAGCAGAGACCCAGTACTTC.

This clonotype was counted ten times or more. This chain uses TRBV4-3 with TRBJ1-1; no clear D gene. Germline V lookup: CDR1 LGHNA, CDR2 YSLEER. This CDR3 region has 10 residues. V lost 10 bases and J lost 1, with 4 bases in between. CDR3 amino acids: CATWNTEAFF. The CDR3 DNA is TGCGCCACATGGAACACTGAAGCTTTCTTT.

This clonotype was seen a handful of times. V is TRBV7-3 and J is TRBJ2-3; TRBD1 is a possible D gene (6 bases). Germline loops: CDR1 SGHTA, CDR2 FQGTGA. With 2 bases removed from V and 5 bases from J, the gap between germline ends came to 11 bases. CDR3 length: 14 amino acids. The CDR3 nucleotides read TGTGCCAGCAGCTTAGGGGGCATAGGAGATACGCAGTATTTT. Its translation is CASSLGGIGDTQYF.

This clonotype appeared many times. The chain uses TRBV5-5 and TRBJ2-5; D is undetermined. Trimming removed 4 bases from V and 2 bases from J, with 9 bases in between. The CDR3 sequence is 13 residues long. Germline V CDR1 and CDR2: SGHKS, YYEKEE (reference sequence). CDR3 in DNA: TGTGCCAGCAGCCCAGGACGGCAAGAGACCCAGTACTTC. As protein: CASSPGRQETQYF.